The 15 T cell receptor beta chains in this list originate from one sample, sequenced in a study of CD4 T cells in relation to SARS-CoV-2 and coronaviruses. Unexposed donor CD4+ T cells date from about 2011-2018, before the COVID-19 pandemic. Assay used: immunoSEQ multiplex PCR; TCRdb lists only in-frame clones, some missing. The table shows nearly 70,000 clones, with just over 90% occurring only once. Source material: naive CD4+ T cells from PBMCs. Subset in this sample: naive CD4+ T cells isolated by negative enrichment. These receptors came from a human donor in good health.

The CDR3 is CASSPGTGEYEQFF. The CDR3 coding sequence is TGCGCCAGCAGCCCCGGGACAGGGGAGTATGAGCAGTTCTTC. V and J are TRBV5-1 and TRBJ2-1; the match to TRBD1 covers 10 bases. With 4 bases clipped from V and 8 bases from J, the junction kept 6 bases outside the gene matches. The CDR3 is 14 amino acids. Germline V gene sequence: CDR1 SGHRS, CDR2 YFSETQ.

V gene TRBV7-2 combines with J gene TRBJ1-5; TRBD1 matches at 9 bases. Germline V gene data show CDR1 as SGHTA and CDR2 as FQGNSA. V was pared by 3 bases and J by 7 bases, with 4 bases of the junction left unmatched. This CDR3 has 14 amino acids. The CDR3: CASSLGQGGQPQHF. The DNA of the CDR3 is TGTGCCAGCAGCTTGGGACAGGGAGGACAGCCCCAGCATTTT.

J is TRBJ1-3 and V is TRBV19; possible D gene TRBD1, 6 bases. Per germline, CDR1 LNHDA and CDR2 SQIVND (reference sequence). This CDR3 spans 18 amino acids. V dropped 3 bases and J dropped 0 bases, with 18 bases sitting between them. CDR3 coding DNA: TGTGCCAGTAGTATTGTCGGGACACCCATGGCCTCTGGAAACACCATATATTTT. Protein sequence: CASSIVGTPMASGNTIYF.

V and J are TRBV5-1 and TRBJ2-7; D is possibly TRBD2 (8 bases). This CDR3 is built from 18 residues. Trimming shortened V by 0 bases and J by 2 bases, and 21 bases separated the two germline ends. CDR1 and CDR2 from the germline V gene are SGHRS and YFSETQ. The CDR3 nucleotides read TGCGCCAGCAGCTTGGGGCCGGGGGGGACAGCCTTACCCTACGAGCAGTACTTC. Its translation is CASSLGPGGTALPYEQYF.

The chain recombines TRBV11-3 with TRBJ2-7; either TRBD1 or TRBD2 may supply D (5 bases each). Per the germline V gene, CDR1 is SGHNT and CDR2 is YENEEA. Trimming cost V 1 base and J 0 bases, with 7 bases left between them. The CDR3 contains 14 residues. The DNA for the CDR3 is TGTGCCAGCAGCTTAGGAGGGGCCTCCTACGAGCAGTACTTC. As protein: CASSLGGASYEQYF.

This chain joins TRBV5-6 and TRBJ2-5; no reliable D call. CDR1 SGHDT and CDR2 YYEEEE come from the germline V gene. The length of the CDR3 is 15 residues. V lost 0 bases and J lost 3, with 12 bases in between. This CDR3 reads CASSLVGAPEETQYF. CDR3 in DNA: TGTGCCAGCAGCTTGGTTGGTGCCCCCGAAGAGACCCAGTACTTC.

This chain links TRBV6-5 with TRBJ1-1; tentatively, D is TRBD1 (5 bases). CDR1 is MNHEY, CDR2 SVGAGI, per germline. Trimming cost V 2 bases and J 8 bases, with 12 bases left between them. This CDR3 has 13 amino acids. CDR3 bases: TGTGCCAGCAGTTACGGCCAGGGTGGCGAAGCTTTCTTT. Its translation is CASSYGQGGEAFF.

CDR3 loop: CSVDSLQAADTQYF. CDR3 nucleotide sequence: TGCAGCGTTGATAGCCTCCAGGCCGCAGATACGCAGTATTTT. This chain uses TRBV29-1 with TRBJ2-3; no firm D call. The germline V and J ends were trimmed by 3 bases and 4 bases, with 14 bases remaining between them. The CDR3 is 14 amino acids. Germline V CDR1 and CDR2: SQVTM, ANQGSEA.

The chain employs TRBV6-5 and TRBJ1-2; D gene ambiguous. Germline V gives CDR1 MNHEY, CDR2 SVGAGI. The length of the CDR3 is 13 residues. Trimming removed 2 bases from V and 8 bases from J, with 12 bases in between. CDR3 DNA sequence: TGTGCCAGCAGTTACCGTATGGCGGGGGGCTACACCTTC. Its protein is CASSYRMAGGYTF.

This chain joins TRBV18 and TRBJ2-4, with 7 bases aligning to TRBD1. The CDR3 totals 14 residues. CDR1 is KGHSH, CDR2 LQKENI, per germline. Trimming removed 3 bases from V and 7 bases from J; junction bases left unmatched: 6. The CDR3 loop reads CASSPRDRYNIQYF. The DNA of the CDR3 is TGTGCCAGCTCACCCCGGGACAGATATAACATTCAGTACTTC.

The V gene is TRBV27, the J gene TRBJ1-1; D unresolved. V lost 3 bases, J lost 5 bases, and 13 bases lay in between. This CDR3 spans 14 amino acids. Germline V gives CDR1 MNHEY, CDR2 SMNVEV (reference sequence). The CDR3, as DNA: TGTGCCAGCAGTTTGCTGACGGATGGTACTGAAGCTTTCTTT. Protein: CASSLLTDGTEAFF.

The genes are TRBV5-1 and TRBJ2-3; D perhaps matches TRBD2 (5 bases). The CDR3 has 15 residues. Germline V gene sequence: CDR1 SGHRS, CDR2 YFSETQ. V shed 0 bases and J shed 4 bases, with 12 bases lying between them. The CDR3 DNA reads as TGCGCCAGCAGCTTGGGGGGTAGCGTGGCAGATACGCAGTATTTT. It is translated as CASSLGGSVADTQYF. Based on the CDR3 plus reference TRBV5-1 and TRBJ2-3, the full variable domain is KAGVTQTPRYLIKTRGQQVTLSCSPISGHRSVSWYQQTPGQGLQFLFEYFSETQRNKGNFPGRFSGRQFSNSRSEMNVSTLELGDSALYLCASSLGGSVADTQYFGPGTRLTVL.

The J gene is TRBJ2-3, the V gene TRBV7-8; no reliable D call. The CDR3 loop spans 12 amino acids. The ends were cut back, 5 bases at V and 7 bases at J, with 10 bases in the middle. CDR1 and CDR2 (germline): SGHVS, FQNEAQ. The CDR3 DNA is TGTGCCAGCAGCCCCCGGCCGTATACGCAGTATTTT. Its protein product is CASSPRPYTQYF.

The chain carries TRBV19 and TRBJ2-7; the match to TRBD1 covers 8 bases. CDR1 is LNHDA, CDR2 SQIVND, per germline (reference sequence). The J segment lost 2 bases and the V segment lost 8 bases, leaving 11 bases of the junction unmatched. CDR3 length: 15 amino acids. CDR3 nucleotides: TGTGCCAGTGCCAGGAGGGGGGACAGGCCCTACGAGCAGTACTTC. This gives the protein CASARRGDRPYEQYF.

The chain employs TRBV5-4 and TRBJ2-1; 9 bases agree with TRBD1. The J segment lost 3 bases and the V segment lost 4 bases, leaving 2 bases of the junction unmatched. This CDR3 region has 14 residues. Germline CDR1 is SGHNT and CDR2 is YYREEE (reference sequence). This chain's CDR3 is CASSRDRVYNEQFF. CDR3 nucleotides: TGTGCCAGCAGCAGGGACAGGGTCTACAATGAGCAGTTCTTC. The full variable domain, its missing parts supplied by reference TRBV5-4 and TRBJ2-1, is ETGVTQSPTHLIKTRGQQVTLRCSSQSGHNTVSWYQQALGQGPQFIFQYYREEENGRGNFPPRFSGLQFPNYSSELNVNALELDDSALYLCASSRDRVYNEQFFGPGTRLTVL.